In its sample, the clone carrying this T cell receptor (beta chain) was seen a few times. Its antigen is unknown. Ahead of sequencing, the ViraFEST assay grew antigen-specific CD4+ T cells using viral peptide pools. Following culture for more than 9 days, CD4+ T cells were isolated. The participants, recipients of two vaccine doses, got either BNT162b2 or mRNA-1273. According to the study, vaccine recipients showed no prior SARS-CoV-2 infection and negative nucleocapsid antibodies. Cultures of 2 million or so PBMC per well contained 9 to 10 IU/ml IL-2 plus 10 ug/ml peptides. Measured with immunoSEQ multiplex PCR; TCRdb has only the in-frame clones, and not every one. This table has around 46,000 clones, about 76% appearing once. These data come from a study of vaccination effects on CD4 cells after COVID-19. Study-level information: The median interval between the second dose and post-vaccine sampling was 72 days.

Whole-study findings and limits: Late in the post-vaccination period, infection-induced and vaccine-induced clones underwent marked clonal contraction.

CDR1 is SGHRS and CDR2 is YFSETQ in the germline V gene. The length of the CDR3 is 15 residues. Trimming took 4 bases from V and 0 from J, leaving 12 bases between them. The chain combines TRBV5-1 with TRBJ2-3; no definite D call. This clonotype was obtained from a human donor who received a COVID-19 vaccine. The material sequenced was CD4+ T cells from PBMCs cultured with HCoV-OC43 spike peptides, taken after COVID-19 vaccination. Subset described: HCoV-OC43 spike overlapping peptide pool stimulation. The CDR3: CASSRDGSSTDTQYF. The CDR3 region has the DNA TGCGCCAGCAGCCGTGACGGTTCTAGCACAGATACGCAGTATTTT.